A selection of T cell receptor beta chains follows, all from one sample in a study of early T cells in non-severe SARS-CoV-2 infection. TCRdb used MiXCR to reprocess the 5' RACE reads, holding one entry per CDR3 protein. The table has 50,000 to 80,000 distinct CDR3 sequences, approximately 8.8% seen once. The sample was whole blood, taken at baseline. Receptor source: an adult who was a healthcare worker with PCR-confirmed SARS-CoV-2 infection or an uninfected control (not recorded which). The CDR3 runs from the conserved cysteine through the conserved F or W. The order of the fields is J gene, V gene, CDR3 protein.

J gene: TRBJ2-3
V gene: TRBV2
CDR3 protein: CASSRERRTDTQYF

J gene: TRBJ2-2
V gene: TRBV6-1
CDR3 protein: CASSLIPTGELFF

J gene: TRBJ2-7
V gene: TRBV5-1
CDR3 protein: CASSLDLGDLAEQYF

J gene: TRBJ2-7
V gene: TRBV11-2
CDR3 protein: CASSLSSKQYF

J gene: TRBJ1-2
V gene: TRBV5-5
CDR3 protein: CASSSTGFNYGYTF

J gene: TRBJ2-4
V gene: TRBV12-5
CDR3 protein: CASGFRLAGVRNIQYF

J gene: TRBJ1-2
V gene: TRBV3-1
CDR3 protein: CASSQGVNGYTF

J gene: TRBJ2-5
V gene: TRBV6-5
CDR3 protein: CASSYRLAVVGETQYF

J gene: TRBJ2-1
V gene: TRBV20-1
CDR3 protein: CSATAGAYNEQFF

J gene: TRBJ2-7
V gene: TRBV20-1
CDR3 protein: CSASLPYEQYF

J gene: TRBJ2-3
V gene: TRBV4-1
CDR3 protein: CASSQDWVFTDTQYF

J gene: TRBJ2-1
V gene: TRBV7-9
CDR3 protein: CASSPWTSGRKDEQFF

J gene: TRBJ2-1
V gene: TRBV5-4
CDR3 protein: CASSLPGLASFF

J gene: TRBJ2-3
V gene: TRBV20-1
CDR3 protein: CSARGLAGTQYF

J gene: TRBJ2-7
V gene: TRBV9
CDR3 protein: CASSVDGRSSYEQYF

J gene: TRBJ2-4
V gene: TRBV28
CDR3 protein: CASSLYTGTKNIQYF